A single sample gave rise to the 8 T cell receptor beta chains below, sequenced in a study of T-cell reconstitution after alpha-beta-depleted transplantation in children. The authors prepared the TCRbeta library with unique molecular identifiers. TCRdb processed the PCR reads anew with MiXCR; each CDR3 protein has one entry. Of about 240,000 distinct CDR3 sequences listed, roughly 26% are singletons. Sequencing used PBMCs, obtained before TCRalphabeta/CD19-depleted stem cell transplant. The origin of the receptors is a girl aged 2-9 years with Fanconi anemia, due to receive a stem cell transplant.

This clonotype showed up just a few times. The chain employs TRBV20-1 and TRBJ2-3; tentatively, D is TRBD2 (6 bases). V was trimmed by 3 bases and J by 0 bases, leaving 7 bases between them. This CDR3 is built from 13 residues. Germline assignment: CDR1 DFQATT and CDR2 SNEGSKA (reference sequence). CDR3: CSARTRSTDTQYF. CDR3 DNA sequence: TGCAGTGCTAGGACTAGGAGCACAGATACGCAGTATTTT.

This clonotype was seen a few times. The V call is TRBV4-2, the J call TRBJ2-1; 7 bases fit TRBD2. In germline, CDR1 is LGHNA, CDR2 YNFKEQ. V gave up 3 bases and J gave up 6 bases; unmatched junction bases: 8. CDR3 length: 15 residues. Here the CDR3 DNA reads TGTGCCAGCAGCCACCCGGGACTAAATACCAATGAGCAGTTCTTC. It encodes CASSHPGLNTNEQFF.

The V gene is TRBV18, the J gene TRBJ2-1; 7 bases map to TRBD2. Germline V CDR1 and CDR2: KGHSH, LQKENI. The CDR3 contains 18 residues. The J segment lost 0 bases and the V segment lost 0 bases, leaving 8 bases of the junction unmatched. CDR3 coding DNA: TGTGCCAGCTCACCACCGCTTTGGCGGGAGAGCTCCTACAATGAGCAGTTCTTC. Translating gives CASSPPLWRESSYNEQFF.

This chain joins TRBV20-1 and TRBJ2-3, with 13 bases identical to TRBD2. The germline V gene encodes CDR1 DFQATT and CDR2 SNEGSKA (reference sequence). CDR3 size: 15 residues. V was clipped by 2 bases and J by 6 bases; unmatched bases: 5. In DNA, the CDR3 is TGCAGTGCTAGACCCGGACTAGCGGGAGTTGATACGCAGTATTTT. It specifies CSARPGLAGVDTQYF.

This clonotype appeared a few times. The genes are TRBV24-1 and TRBJ2-1; possible D gene TRBD2, 7 bases. V shed 5 bases and J shed 0 bases, with 16 bases lying between them. The germline CDR1 and CDR2 sequences are KGHDR and SFDVKD. The CDR3 is 17 amino acids. In DNA form, the CDR3 reads TGTGCCACCAGTGGTAGGGGGGGAATGGGCTCCTACAATGAGCAGTTCTTC. Protein product: CATSGRGGMGSYNEQFF.

This clonotype was seen a few times. This sequence joins TRBV28 and TRBJ2-2; 7 nucleotides line up with TRBD2. Per the germline V gene, CDR1 is MDHEN and CDR2 is SYDVKM. The CDR3 totals 15 residues. The V segment lost 3 bases and the J segment 5 bases; nucleotides outside the gene matches: 6. CDR3 sequence reads: CASSFGLAATGELFF. For the CDR3, the DNA is TGTGCCAGCAGTTTTGGGCTAGCGGCGACCGGGGAGCTGTTTTTT.

This clonotype was detected ten times or more. V gene TRBV29-1 combines with J gene TRBJ2-3, with D tentatively TRBD1 or TRBD2 (5 bases each). Per germline, CDR1 SQVTM and CDR2 ANQGSEA. The length of the CDR3 is 12 residues. V lost 5 bases to trimming and J lost 2 bases, with 8 bases between them. Written as DNA, the CDR3 is TGCAGCGTTTACGGGGCCACAGATACGCAGTATTTT. Translation gives CSVYGATDTQYF.

The rearrangement links TRBV25-1 to TRBJ2-7, with D unclear. The germline CDR1 and CDR2 sequences are MGHDK and SYGVNS. The CDR3 sequence is 14 residues long. The ends were cut back, 2 bases at V and 0 bases at J, with 8 bases in the middle. CDR3 nucleotides: TGTGCCAGCAGTGAAGAGGCCAGCTCCTACGAGCAGTACTTC. It yields the protein CASSEEASSYEQYF.